This TCR beta chain was found in a study of blood T cell repertoires in COVID-19 (TCRdb year 2020). Some background on the complete study: The collaborator samples originated in the United States, Italy and Spain and spanned the acute and convalescent phases of COVID-19. The sample metadata nearly always contained a de-identified subject ID, COVID-19 status, age in years and sex. Subjects who had been exposed to COVID-19, were actively infected with it, or had recovered from it provided the deeply sampled blood TCRbeta repertoires that made up the dataset. Samples were obtained from the ongoing ImmuneRACE study (first 160 participants) and from over 1,000 subjects provided by 6 global collaborators. The prospective study material was composed of cDNA or gDNA derived from T cells, B-cell-depleted T cells, or PBMCs. Where HLA class I and class II types were available, the types were taken from metadata supplied by the sample provider, not from assay-based typing. The repertoires were released in a freely available public database meant as a resource for research on the immune response to SARS-CoV-2. Study-wide conclusions, independent of this receptor: The quantity of clinical and demographic metadata differed by source and by participant and was supplied without curation.

The collaborating institutions used their own protocols to collect whole blood in K2EDTA tubes. Collaborator samples were shipped for TCRbeta analysis as frozen whole blood, isolated PBMCs, or DNA extracted from either sample type. Points on this clone: The target of this receptor is not known. No per-base quality is available; no much larger clone lies one base away.

TCRbeta CDR3 regions were amplified from genomic DNA using the immunoSEQ Assay, a bias-controlled multiplex PCR. Under the source paper's analysis protocol: The number of nucleated cells in each sample was estimated from the amplification of reference gene primers within the assay. Sequence reads were collapsed and filtered to measure the absolute abundance of every unique TCRbeta CDR3 rearrangement. Productive Simpson clonality was computed per sample as the square root of Simpson's diversity index over productive rearrangements. TCRdb's version of the immuneACCESS table is confined to in-frame rearrangements and falls short of the full clone set. An unresolved V gene accounts for under half of the shortfall where checked; the remainder is of unknown origin. For V, J and clone size, that table is used; D and trimming come from the DNA. A total of some 200,000 clones appear in this sample, roughly four fifths of them only once. The ten largest clones represent roughly 6.6% of the sample.

There are 16 amino acids in the CDR3, from cysteine to phenylalanine inclusive. Only the CDR3 DNA is retained, 48 bases long and in frame from the first base. V was cut back by 0 bases and J by 5 bases, leaving a gap of 17 bases between them. CDR1 and CDR2 are read off the germline V gene as SGHRS and YFSETQ. This sequence was found in a woman aged 40 to 50 with acute or convalescent COVID-19. The chain is assembled from TRBV5-1 and TRBJ2-5, with TRBD1 tentatively as D gene (5 bases match). The sequencing input was peripheral blood. CDR3 loop: CASSLGSQAAGETQYF. Here is the DNA: TGCGCCAGCAGCTTGGGATCACAGGCCGCAGGGGAGACCCAGTACTTC.